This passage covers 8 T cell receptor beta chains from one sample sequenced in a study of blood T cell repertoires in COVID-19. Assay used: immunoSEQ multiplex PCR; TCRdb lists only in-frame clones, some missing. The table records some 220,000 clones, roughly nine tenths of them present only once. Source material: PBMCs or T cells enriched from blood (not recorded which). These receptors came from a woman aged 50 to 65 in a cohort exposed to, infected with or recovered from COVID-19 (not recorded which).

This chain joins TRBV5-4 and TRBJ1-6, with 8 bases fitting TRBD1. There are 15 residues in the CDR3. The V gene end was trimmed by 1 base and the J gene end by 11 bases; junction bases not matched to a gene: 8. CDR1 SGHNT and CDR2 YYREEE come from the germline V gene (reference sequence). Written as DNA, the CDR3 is TGTGCCAGCAGCTTGCCGACAGGGGATGGGGCACCCCTCCACTTT. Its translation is CASSLPTGDGAPLHF.

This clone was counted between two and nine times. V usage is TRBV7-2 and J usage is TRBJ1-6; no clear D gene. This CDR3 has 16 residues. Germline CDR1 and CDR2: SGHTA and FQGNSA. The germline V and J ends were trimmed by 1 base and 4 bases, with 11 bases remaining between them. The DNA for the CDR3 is TGTGCCAGCAGCTTAGTCCGGCAGCGATATAATTCACCCCTCCACTTT. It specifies CASSLVRQRYNSPLHF.

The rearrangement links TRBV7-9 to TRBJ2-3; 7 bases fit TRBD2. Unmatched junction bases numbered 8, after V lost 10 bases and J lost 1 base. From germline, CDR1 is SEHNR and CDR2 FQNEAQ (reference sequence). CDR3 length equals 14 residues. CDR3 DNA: TGTGCCACAACGGGGAGCGGGGGCACAGATACGCAGTATTTT. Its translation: CATTGSGGTDTQYF.

The CDR3 coding sequence is TGTGCCAGCAGCCAAGGGTCGCGTTCACCCCTCCACTTT. The encoded protein is CASSQGSRSPLHF. The rearrangement links TRBV3-1 (or the pseudogene TRBV3-2) to TRBJ1-6; D is uncertain. This CDR3 has 13 amino acids. Trimming cost V 1 base and J 9 bases, with 7 bases left between them. Germline V gene lookup returns CDR1 LGHDT and CDR2 YNNKEL (reference sequence).

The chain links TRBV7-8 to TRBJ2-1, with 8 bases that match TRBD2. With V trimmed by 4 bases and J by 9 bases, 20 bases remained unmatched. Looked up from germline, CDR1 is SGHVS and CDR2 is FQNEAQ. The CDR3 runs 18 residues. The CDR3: CASSSLASSSGEPGEQFF. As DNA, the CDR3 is TGTGCCAGCAGCTCACTAGCCTCGAGTAGCGGGGAGCCAGGTGAGCAGTTCTTC.

In DNA, the CDR3 is TGCGCCAGCAGCGAGGACAGGGGGCGAAAGGGCAATCAGCCCCAGCATTTT. This gives the protein CASSEDRGRKGNQPQHF. The chain is built from TRBV5-1 and TRBJ1-5, with 11 bases matching TRBD1. Germline CDR1 and CDR2: SGHRS and YFSETQ. Trimming removed 4 bases from V and 2 bases from J; junction bases left unmatched: 8. The CDR3 sequence is 17 residues long.

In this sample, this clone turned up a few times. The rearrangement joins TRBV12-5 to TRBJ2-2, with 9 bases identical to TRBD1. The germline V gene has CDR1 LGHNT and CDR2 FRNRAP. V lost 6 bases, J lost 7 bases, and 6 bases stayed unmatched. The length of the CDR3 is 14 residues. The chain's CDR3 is CASGTGTGIGELFF. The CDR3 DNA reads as TGTGCTAGTGGGACCGGGACAGGGATCGGGGAGCTGTTTTTT.

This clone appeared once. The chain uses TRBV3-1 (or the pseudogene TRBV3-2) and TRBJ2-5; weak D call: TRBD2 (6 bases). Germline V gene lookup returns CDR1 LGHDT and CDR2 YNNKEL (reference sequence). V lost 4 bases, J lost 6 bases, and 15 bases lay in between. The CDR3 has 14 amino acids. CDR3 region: CASSPPGVGKTQYF. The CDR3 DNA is TGTGCCAGCAGCCCACCGGGGGTAGGAAAGACCCAGTACTTC.